Below are 12 T cell receptor beta chains sequenced from a single sample in a study of T cell clones after liver transplantation. Generated by immunoSEQ multiplex PCR, the TCRdb table keeps only in-frame clones and is missing some. The repertoire holds just over 80,000 clones, with about 82% as singletons. Sample: CD4+ T cells from blood, taken 45 to 46 months after liver transplant. The receptors were sampled from a human patient who received a liver transplant. Among the T cells, some may be from the graft donor.

This chain uses TRBV5-1 with TRBJ2-7; 9 nucleotides align to TRBD1. Germline V gene sequence: CDR1 SGHRS, CDR2 YFSETQ. V shed 3 bases and J 6 bases; nucleotides not matched to a gene: 7. This CDR3 spans 14 amino acids. CDR3 region: CASSSLQGAGEQYF. The CDR3, as DNA: TGCGCCAGCAGCTCACTACAGGGGGCAGGCGAGCAGTACTTC.

The chain links TRBV10-1 to TRBJ2-3, with D tentatively TRBD1 (5 bases). Germline V gives CDR1 WNHNN, CDR2 SYGVQD (reference sequence). The CDR3 runs to 13 residues. With 4 bases removed from V and 4 bases from J, the gap between germline ends came to 9 bases. The chain's CDR3 is CASSARGSDTQYF. CDR3 DNA sequence: TGCGCCAGCAGTGCTAGGGGTTCAGATACGCAGTATTTT.

This chain uses TRBV5-1 with TRBJ2-3; D is uncertain. From germline, CDR1 is SGHRS and CDR2 YFSETQ. The CDR3 runs to 14 residues. The germline V and J ends were trimmed by 0 bases and 2 bases, with 7 bases remaining between them. The CDR3 here is CASSLEGYTDTQYF. The CDR3 DNA follows: TGCGCCAGCAGCTTGGAGGGTTACACAGATACGCAGTATTTT.

This clone has only a few counts. The CDR3 nucleotides are TGTGCCAGCAGTATGAGCTGGCAGTTCGAGCAGTACTTC. Its protein product is CASSMSWQFEQYF. The J gene is TRBJ2-7, the V gene TRBV28, with D unresolved. V was trimmed by 5 bases and J by 6 bases, leaving 14 bases between them. The germline gives CDR1 MDHEN, CDR2 SYDVKM. This CDR3 has 13 residues.

The chain has TRBV7-2 and TRBJ2-7; no firm D call. With 3 bases removed from V and 1 base from J, the gap between germline ends came to 16 bases. Germline CDR1 reads SGHTA; CDR2 reads FQGNSA. The CDR3 covers 16 residues. The CDR3 spells CASSFKGTSPSYEQYF. In DNA form, the CDR3 reads TGTGCCAGCAGCTTTAAGGGAACGAGCCCTTCCTACGAGCAGTACTTC.

The chain carries TRBV6-1 and TRBJ2-2, with 7 bases lining up with TRBD1. Germline CDR1 MNHNS, CDR2 SASEGT. V dropped 4 bases and J dropped 8; count of bases not matched to a gene: 10. The CDR3 sequence is 15 residues long. CDR3 sequence reads: CASSARQGSSGELFF. CDR3 bases: TGTGCCAGCAGTGCCCGACAGGGTAGTTCAGGGGAGCTGTTTTTT.

This chain joins TRBV10-3 and TRBJ1-2; 11 bases map to TRBD1. CDR1 is ENHRY, CDR2 SYGVKD, per germline. The CDR3 loop spans 15 amino acids. Unmatched junction bases numbered 2, after V lost 1 base and J lost 4 bases. The CDR3 here is CAISELDRGPYGYTF. The CDR3 coding sequence is TGTGCCATCAGTGAGTTGGACAGGGGGCCCTATGGCTACACCTTC.

This clone appeared a single time. The chain carries TRBV5-6 and TRBJ1-5; 8 bases are a match to TRBD1. The CDR3 length is 15 residues. The germline CDR1 and CDR2 sequences are SGHDT and YYEEEE. The junction had 6 bases not matched to a gene; V was cut back by 1 base and J by 6 bases. As DNA, the CDR3 is TGTGCCAGCAGCTTGACAGGACAGGGAGGTCAGCCCCAGCATTTT. It is translated as CASSLTGQGGQPQHF.

The J gene is TRBJ2-1, the V gene TRBV5-4, with 7 bases fitting TRBD2. This CDR3 is 15 amino acids long. V was pared by 0 bases and J by 6 bases, with 6 bases of the junction left unmatched. The germline V gene has CDR1 SGHNT and CDR2 YYREEE (reference sequence). The CDR3 loop is CASSLGAGEFNEQFF. The CDR3 DNA is TGTGCCAGCAGCTTGGGGGCGGGAGAGTTCAATGAGCAGTTCTTC.

The chain carries TRBV6-6 and TRBJ1-5; D might be TRBD1 (6 bases). Germline values: CDR1 MNHNY, CDR2 SVGAGI (reference sequence). The V end lost 5 bases, the J end lost 2 bases, and 13 bases lay between the germline ends. This CDR3 has 15 amino acids. CDR3 residues: CASSQQGVGNQPQHF. The DNA of the CDR3 is TGTGCCAGCAGTCAACAGGGTGTGGGCAATCAGCCCCAGCATTTT.

The J gene is TRBJ2-7, the V gene TRBV10-1; TRBD2 matches 9 bases. Germline CDR1 WNHNN, CDR2 SYGVQD (reference sequence). This CDR3 is built from 15 residues. The V segment lost 3 bases and the J segment 2 bases; nucleotides outside the gene matches: 5. The CDR3 protein is CASSDLAGATYEQYF. In DNA form, the CDR3 reads TGCGCCAGCAGTGATTTAGCGGGAGCTACCTACGAGCAGTACTTC.

The chain recombines TRBV28 with TRBJ2-1; TRBD2 matches 9 bases. This CDR3 region has 15 residues. With 2 bases clipped from V and 5 bases from J, the junction kept 4 bases outside the gene matches. The germline V gene encodes CDR1 MDHEN and CDR2 SYDVKM. CDR3 sequence reads: CASSLAGGINNEQFF. CDR3 sequence (DNA): TGTGCCAGCAGTTTAGCGGGAGGGATCAACAATGAGCAGTTCTTC.